The 21 T cell receptor beta chains listed next were all sequenced from one sample in a study of siplizumab effects on memory and regulatory T cells. Method: immunoSEQ multiplex PCR; TCRdb's copy keeps in-frame clones and lacks some. The sample lists about 100,000 clones; about 91% were seen once. The material sequenced was CD4+ T cells sorted from blood. The source is a human donor in good health.

The V and J genes are TRBV11-3 and TRBJ1-1, with D perhaps matching TRBD1 (5 bases). From germline, CDR1 is SGHNT and CDR2 YENEEA. CDR3 size: 15 residues. V lost 2 bases and J lost 8, with 18 bases in between. This CDR3 reads CASSLPGSDGAEAFF. CDR3 DNA: TGTGCCAGCAGCTTACCGGGTAGTGACGGGGCCGAAGCTTTCTTT.

The V call is TRBV6-1, the J call TRBJ2-5; TRBD1 might be the D (6 bases). The ends were cut back, 7 bases at V and 5 bases at J, with 14 bases in the middle. Germline-derived CDR1 and CDR2 are MNHNS and SASEGT. The CDR3 totals 13 residues. CDR3 DNA sequence: TGTGCCAGCATTTGGCAGGGGCTGGAGACCCAGTACTTC. This encodes CASIWQGLETQYF.

The chain combines TRBV21-1 with TRBJ2-3. TRBV21-1 is an annotated pseudogene. The CDR3 loop spans 15 amino acids. The CDR3 DNA is TGTGCCAGCAGCAAAGAAGTTGAGGGGACAGATACGCAGTATTTT. It encodes CASSKEVEGTDTQYF.

The chain uses TRBV19 and TRBJ2-2; 8 bases agree with TRBD1. The germline CDR1 and CDR2 sequences are LNHDA and SQIVND (reference sequence). V lost 3 bases to trimming and J lost 7 bases; unmatched junction nucleotides: 4. This CDR3 spans 14 amino acids. CDR3 in amino acids: CASSIQGANGELFF. The CDR3 DNA is TGTGCCAGTAGTATCCAGGGGGCTAACGGGGAGCTGTTTTTT.

In the case of this clone: Sequence at one end of the junction differs from germline and may be a read error. The chain uses TRBV28 and TRBJ1-1; D remains ambiguous. From germline, CDR1 is MDHEN and CDR2 SYDVKM. There are 14 residues in the CDR3. This chain's CDR3 is CASGFPSGNTEAFF. In nucleotides, the CDR3 is TGTGCCAGCGGTTTCCCATCAGGGAACACTGAAGCTTTCTTT.

The chain's CDR3 is CASSHWGTPDSGNTIYF. The CDR3 nucleotides are TGTGCCAGCAGCCACTGGGGGACTCCAGACTCTGGAAACACCATATATTTT. The chain links TRBV7-2 to TRBJ1-3, with TRBD1 as a possible D gene (5 bases). Between the trimmed V and J ends, which lost 5 bases and 0 bases, there was a span of 17 bases. The CDR3 is 17 amino acids. The germline CDR1 and CDR2 sequences are SGHTA and FQGNSA.

This chain uses TRBV27 with TRBJ2-2, with a tentative D call TRBD2 (6 bases). The CDR3 runs to 15 residues. CDR1 MNHEY and CDR2 SMNVEV come from the germline V gene (reference sequence). Trimming took 2 bases from V and 3 from J, leaving 10 bases between them. The CDR3 here is CASSLRTIDTGELFF. The DNA for the CDR3 is TGTGCCAGCAGTTTAAGGACTATTGACACCGGGGAGCTGTTTTTT.

The V gene is TRBV4-1, the J gene TRBJ1-5; D gene uncertain. The CDR3 contains 13 residues. Per the germline V gene, CDR1 is MGHRA and CDR2 is YSYEKL. The V end lost 0 bases, the J end lost 6 bases, and 6 bases lay between the germline ends. The CDR3 loop reads CASSQDLSQPQHF. DNA for the CDR3: TGCGCCAGCAGCCAAGATTTAAGTCAGCCCCAGCATTTT.

V usage is TRBV11-3 and J usage is TRBJ2-3; TRBD2 agrees at 9 bases. V dropped 5 bases and J dropped 2; count of bases not matched to a gene: 2. The CDR3 covers 14 residues. Per the germline V gene, CDR1 is SGHNT and CDR2 is YENEEA. DNA of the CDR3: TGTGCCAGCAGCCCTAGCGGGGCCACAGATACGCAGTATTTT. Translation gives CASSPSGATDTQYF.

This rearrangement joins TRBV7-8 to TRBJ2-3; D tentatively fits TRBD1 or TRBD2 (6 bases each). This CDR3 has 18 residues. V dropped 0 bases and J dropped 5 bases, with 21 bases sitting between them. Germline V gene data show CDR1 as SGHVS and CDR2 as FQNEAQ. As DNA, the CDR3 is TGTGCCAGCAGCTTAGCTACGCGGGGTGCCCTAGGGGGAGATACGCAGTATTTT. Amino acid sequence: CASSLATRGALGGDTQYF.

CDR3 bases: TGTGCCAGCAGCGCTAAGCCCATCGGGGGGACTGAAGCTTTCTTT. Its translation is CASSAKPIGGTEAFF. V is TRBV11-3 and J is TRBJ1-1; D might be TRBD1 (5 bases). There are 15 residues in the CDR3. The ends were cut back, 5 bases at V and 5 bases at J, with 18 bases in the middle. The germline V gene encodes CDR1 SGHNT and CDR2 YENEEA.

CDR3 nucleotide sequence: TGTGCCAGCTTACCCAACACGGGATCGGCTAGCACAGATACGCAGTATTTT. Translating gives CASLPNTGSASTDTQYF. The rearrangement joins TRBV18 to TRBJ2-3; TRBD2 is a possible D gene (5 bases). CDR1 is KGHSH, CDR2 LQKENI, per germline. This CDR3 has 17 residues. Trimming took 7 bases from V and 0 from J, leaving 20 bases between them.

V gene TRBV28 combines with J gene TRBJ2-7; D is ambiguous. CDR1 MDHEN and CDR2 SYDVKM come from the germline V gene. Deletions cut 4 bases from V and 2 bases from J, with 9 bases between. The CDR3 covers 13 residues. Written as DNA, the CDR3 is TGTGCCAGCAGTTCCTCCGGAACCTACGAGCAGTACTTC. Translating gives CASSSSGTYEQYF.

The chain links TRBV28 to TRBJ2-2; TRBD2 aligns across 10 bases. The germline gives CDR1 MDHEN, CDR2 SYDVKM. Losses at the gene ends were 8 bases for V and 1 base for J; bases not matched to a gene: 7. CDR3 length equals 16 residues. The CDR3, as DNA: TGTGCCAGCCGGAGCGGGGGGGCTGAGAACACCGGGGAGCTGTTTTTT. It is translated as CASRSGGAENTGELFF. Full variable domain (remainder filled in from reference TRBV28 and TRBJ2-2): DVKVTQSSRYLVKRTGEKVFLECVQDMDHENMFWYRQDPGLGLRLIYFSYDVKMKEKGDIPEGYSVSREKKERFSLILESASTNQTSMYLCASRSGGAENTGELFFGEGSRLTVL.

The chain carries TRBV6-4 and TRBJ1-6, with 9 nucleotides matching TRBD1. Trimming cost V 5 bases and J 8 bases; bases outside gene matches: 4. The CDR3 loop spans 14 amino acids. Germline V CDR1 and CDR2: MRHNA, SNTAGT. As DNA, the CDR3 is TGTGCCAGCAGTACAGGGGGCCAGGATTCACCCCTCCACTTT. It encodes CASSTGGQDSPLHF.

This chain connects TRBV30 to TRBJ2-7; maybe TRBD1 (7 bases). V lost 3 bases, J lost 1 base, and 10 bases lay in between. Looked up from germline, CDR1 is GTSNPN and CDR2 is SVGIG (reference sequence). The CDR3 sequence is 13 residues long. The DNA for the CDR3 is TGTGCCTGGAGCTCAGGGGGGTCCTACGAGCAGTACTTC. Protein product: CAWSSGGSYEQYF.

CDR3 sequence reads: CASRQTSGGSNEQFF. In DNA form, the CDR3 reads TGTGCCAGCAGGCAAACTAGCGGGGGGAGTAATGAGCAGTTCTTC. The V call is TRBV11-2, the J call TRBJ2-1; TRBD2 aligns across 12 bases. The V and J ends lost 6 bases and 7 bases, in that order; junction bases with no gene match: 7. The CDR3 is 15 amino acids. Germline V CDR1 and CDR2: SGHAT, FQNNGV.

This sequence joins TRBV19 and TRBJ1-5, with D hard to call. The V gene lost 6 bases and the J gene lost 3 bases, with 12 bases spanning the gap. This CDR3 is 14 amino acids long. CDR1 LNHDA and CDR2 SQIVND come from the germline V gene (reference sequence). For the CDR3, the DNA is TGTGCCAGTAGCAGAGACCCCTACAATCAGCCCCAGCATTTT. Its protein product is CASSRDPYNQPQHF.

A few counts support this clone. V and J are TRBV18 and TRBJ1-1, with D perhaps TRBD1 (5 bases). The length of the CDR3 is 15 residues. Trimming removed 2 bases from V and 4 bases from J, with 14 bases in between. CDR1 is KGHSH, CDR2 LQKENI, per germline. CDR3 residues: CASSPGKGIGTEAFF. The CDR3 region has the DNA TGTGCCAGCTCACCAGGGAAGGGGATTGGCACTGAAGCTTTCTTT.

The table lists this clone with a few counts. Within the sample, other DNA sequences also encode this same CDR3. The chain uses TRBV7-2 and TRBJ2-5; TRBD2 matches at 14 bases. The CDR3 is made up of 16 amino acids. The germline V gene encodes CDR1 SGHTA and CDR2 FQGNSA. Trimming at V came to 4 bases and at J to 5 bases, leaving 6 bases not matched to a gene. CDR3 DNA: TGTGCCAGCAGCTCCCGGACTAGCGGGGGGTGGGAGACCCAGTACTTC. This translates into CASSSRTSGGWETQYF.

The chain employs TRBV19 and TRBJ1-3; no definite D call. The CDR3 contains 14 residues. V was trimmed by 6 bases and J by 2 bases, leaving 11 bases between them. The germline gives CDR1 LNHDA, CDR2 SQIVND (reference sequence). The CDR3 reads CASSSARAGNTIYF. In nucleotides, the CDR3 is TGTGCCAGTAGCTCGGCCCGCGCTGGAAACACCATATATTTT.